The T cell receptor beta chain under discussion was sequenced for a study of post-analysis software for immune sequencing data. Findings and limits, study-wide: By F measure, strong co-clustering occurred among samples prepared in the same batch. The five TRBV segments detected at higher frequency in patients than in controls included TRBV5-6, TRBV5-1 and TRBV20-1.

Carried by the TCR beta cDNA libraries were unique molecular identifiers. Via MiXCR, TCRdb re-called the PCR reads, giving one row per CDR3 protein. The sample carries around 770,000 distinct CDR3 sequences, approximately 44% recorded once. V was clipped by 5 bases and J by 3 bases; unmatched bases: 10. CDR3 length equals 15 residues. The germline CDR1 and CDR2 sequences are MDHEN and SYDVKM. This clonotype was picked up a small number of times. The target antigen is unknown. This rearrangement joins TRBV28 to TRBJ2-7; 7 bases line up with TRBD2. The receptor's source is a girl aged 10-17 years with multiple sclerosis. The sample taken for sequencing was blood. The CDR3 DNA sequence: TGTGCCAGCAGTCCCGACGGGACTAACTACTACGAGCAGTACTTC. As protein: CASSPDGTNYYEQYF.